The present entry profiles one T cell receptor beta chain with its context. The CDR3 spans 14 residues. Trimming removed 0 bases at V and 8 bases at J, with 14 bases between. In germline, CDR1 is SGDLS, CDR2 YYNGEE. Original analysis: Amplified reference gene primers provided the basis for estimating nucleated cell counts. Some clones are missing from TCRdb's copy, which holds only in-frame ones; the method was immunoSEQ multiplex PCR. V and J calls and clone size are given by that table; D and trimming were obtained from the DNA. The table has nearly 200,000 clones, around four fifths seen once. The data originate from a study of blood T cell repertoires in COVID-19. Background on the study: Samples representing acute and convalescent COVID-19 were sourced from the United States, Italy and Spain. Sources were T cells, B-cell-depleted T cells, or PBMCs; the material itself was cDNA or gDNA.

Sequenced input: peripheral blood. The V and J genes are TRBV9 and TRBJ1-2, with D unresolved. The sequence derives from a human donor in a cohort sampled during active COVID-19. Written as DNA, the CDR3 is TGTGCCAGCAGCGTAGGGTCCTTGGCTTACGGCTACACCTTC. It yields the protein CASSVGSLAYGYTF.